Below, one T cell receptor beta chain is given with its context. This specimen comes from a study of blood T cell repertoires in COVID-19. Study-wide background: Acute and convalescent COVID-19 samples came from the United States, Italy and Spain. T cells, B-cell-depleted T cells, or PBMCs supplied cDNA or gDNA.

From germline, CDR1 is LNHDA and CDR2 SQIVND (reference sequence). V gave up 4 bases and J gave up 5 bases, with 15 bases separating them. This CDR3 spans 15 amino acids. In the original processing: The authors estimated nucleated cell counts from reference gene primer amplification. Repertoires were generated with immunoSEQ multiplex PCR, while TCRdb's copy carries only in-frame clones and drops some. V and J calls and clone size come straight from that table; D and trimming were deduced from the DNA. The sample consists of 65,000 to 85,000 clones, around 83% of them appearing once. The receptor comes from a man aged 45-60 years with active COVID-19. Sequencing was performed on peripheral blood. The chain is built from TRBV19 and TRBJ1-5; possible D gene TRBD1, 5 bases. In nucleotides, the CDR3 is TGTGCCAGTAGTAGATCAGGGCCCCTCTATCAGCCCCAGCATTTT. Protein sequence: CASSRSGPLYQPQHF.